This T cell receptor (beta chain) was documented in a study of shared clonotypes between healthy human individuals. The study, taken as a whole, reports: Among non-shared clonotypes, generation probabilities were lower than among those shared by all four donors. Larger richness was generally estimated for naive than memory subsets.

Germline values: CDR1 SGHRS, CDR2 YFSETQ. The ends lost 4 bases at V and 0 bases at J; junction bases unmatched: 5. CDR3 size: 15 residues. Across several immunoSEQ plates, the genomic DNA of each subset was split evenly. Sorted-subset replicate PCR reactions contained roughly 200 ng DNA, corresponding to some 28,000 T cell genomes. Sequenced by immunoSEQ multiplex PCR; TCRdb stores in-frame clones only, minus some. The data contain over 850,000 clones, 75% to 85% of them singletons. Points on this clone: Antigen specificity is unknown. A much larger clone differs by one base, so this may be a read error.

This clonotype originated in a man aged 18 to 35 in good health. Some clones in this sample may be carry-over from other donors' samples. The chain carries TRBV5-1 and TRBJ2-7; 9 bases match TRBD2. The sample was memory CD4+ T cells from PBMCs. This sample's subset: CD45RA-negative fraction. The CDR3 loop reads CASSQISGSSYEQYF. Written as DNA, the CDR3 is TGCGCCAGCAGCCAGATTAGCGGGAGCTCCTACGAGCAGTACTTC.